The entry below gives a single TCR beta chain sequence along with its context. The data were obtained in a study of blood T cell repertoires in COVID-19. Study summary: Samples taken during acute and convalescent COVID-19 were collected in the United States, Italy and Spain. T cells, B-cell-depleted T cells, or PBMCs provided the cDNA or gDNA that served as material.

V lost 2 bases to trimming and J lost 0 bases, with 9 bases between them. The CDR3 loop spans 15 amino acids. Germline V gene lookup returns CDR1 SGHNT and CDR2 YYREEE (reference sequence). As handled by the study authors: Cell counts per sample came from amplifying reference gene primers. The repertoire was sequenced with immunoSEQ multiplex PCR; TCRdb's copy has only in-frame clones and lacks some. That table supplies the V and J calls and clone size; D and trimming were determined from the DNA. The sample contains some 98,000 clones, around 80% of which appear only once. Material for sequencing was peripheral blood. The source of this sequence is a man aged 55 to 70 with acute or convalescent COVID-19. The chain employs TRBV5-4 and TRBJ2-1; D is uncertain. The CDR3 spells CASSFARSSYNEQFF. Written as DNA, the CDR3 is TGTGCCAGCAGCTTTGCGAGGAGCTCCTACAATGAGCAGTTCTTC.